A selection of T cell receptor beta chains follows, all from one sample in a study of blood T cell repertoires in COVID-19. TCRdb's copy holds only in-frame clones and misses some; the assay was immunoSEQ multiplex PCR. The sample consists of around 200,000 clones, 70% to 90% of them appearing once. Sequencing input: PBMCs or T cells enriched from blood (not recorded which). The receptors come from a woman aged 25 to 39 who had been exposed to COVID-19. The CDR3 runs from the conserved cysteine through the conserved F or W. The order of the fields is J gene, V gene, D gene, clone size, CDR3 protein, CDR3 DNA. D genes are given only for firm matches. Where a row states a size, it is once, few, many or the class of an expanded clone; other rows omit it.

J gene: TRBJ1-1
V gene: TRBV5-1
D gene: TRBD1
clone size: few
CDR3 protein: CASSLEGAGNTEAFF
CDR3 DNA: TGCGCCAGCAGCTTGGAGGGGGCAGGGAACACTGAAGCTTTCTTT

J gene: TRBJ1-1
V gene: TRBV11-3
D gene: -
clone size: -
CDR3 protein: CASSAGDWTEAFF
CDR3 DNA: TGTGCCAGCAGCGCGGGCGATTGGACTGAAGCTTTCTTT

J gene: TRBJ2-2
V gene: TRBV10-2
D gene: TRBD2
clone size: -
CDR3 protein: CASRQGTSGTWELFF
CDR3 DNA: TGCGCCAGCAGACAGGGGACTAGCGGGACTTGGGAGCTGTTTTTT

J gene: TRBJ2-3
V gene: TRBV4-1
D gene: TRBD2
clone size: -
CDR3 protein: CASSQAPSGYTDTQYF
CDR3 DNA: TGCGCCAGCAGCCAAGCCCCTAGCGGGTACACAGATACGCAGTATTTT

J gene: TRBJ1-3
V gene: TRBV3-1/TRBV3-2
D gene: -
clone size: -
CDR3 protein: CASSQLTASGNTIYF
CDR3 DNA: TGTGCCAGCAGCCAACTAACAGCCTCTGGAAACACCATATATTTT

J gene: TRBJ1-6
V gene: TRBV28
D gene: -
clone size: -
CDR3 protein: CASSLTQTNSPLHF
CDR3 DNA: TGTGCCAGCAGTTTAACACAAACCAATTCACCCCTCCACTTT

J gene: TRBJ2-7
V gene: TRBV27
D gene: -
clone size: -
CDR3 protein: CASSLSRVGGRALYEQYF
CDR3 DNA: TGTGCCAGCAGTTTATCTAGGGTGGGTGGCAGGGCCTTGTACGAGCAGTACTTC

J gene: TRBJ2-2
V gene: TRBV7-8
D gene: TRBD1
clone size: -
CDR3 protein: CASSLAGGFGGELFF
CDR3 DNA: TGTGCCAGCAGCTTAGCAGGGGGCTTCGGCGGGGAGCTGTTTTTT

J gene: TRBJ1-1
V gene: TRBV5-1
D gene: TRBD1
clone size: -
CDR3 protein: CASSRNDRGAEAFF
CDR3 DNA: TGCGCCAGCAGCCGGAATGACAGGGGCGCTGAAGCTTTCTTT

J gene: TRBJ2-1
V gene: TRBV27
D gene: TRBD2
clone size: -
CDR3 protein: CASSPLPTSARGRFDNEQFF
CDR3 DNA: TGTGCCAGCAGTCCCCTCCCGACTAGCGCCAGGGGCCGATTCGACAATGAGCAGTTCTTC

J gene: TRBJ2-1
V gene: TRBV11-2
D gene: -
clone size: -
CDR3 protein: CASSLVPGLNEQFF
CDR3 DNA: TGTGCCAGCAGCTTAGTCCCAGGGTTGAATGAGCAGTTCTTC

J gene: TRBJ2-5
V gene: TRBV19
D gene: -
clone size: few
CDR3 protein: CASSRDLRETQYF
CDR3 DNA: TGTGCCAGTAGTAGGGACTTACGAGAGACCCAGTACTTC

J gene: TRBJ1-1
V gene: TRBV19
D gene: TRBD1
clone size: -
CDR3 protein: CASTFTGGKGEAFF
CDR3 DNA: TGTGCCAGTACCTTCACAGGGGGCAAAGGTGAAGCTTTCTTT

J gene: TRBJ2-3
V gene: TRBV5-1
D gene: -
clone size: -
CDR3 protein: CASSFEGGTDTQYF
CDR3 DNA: TGCGCCAGCAGCTTTGAGGGAGGCACAGATACGCAGTATTTT

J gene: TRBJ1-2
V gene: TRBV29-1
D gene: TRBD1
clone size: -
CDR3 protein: CSALAAGQGNYGYTF
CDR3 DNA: TGCAGCGCCTTGGCTGCGGGACAGGGGAACTATGGCTACACCTTC

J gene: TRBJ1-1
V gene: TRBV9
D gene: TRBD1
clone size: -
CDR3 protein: CASSGKTGEITEAFF
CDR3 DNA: TGTGCCAGCAGCGGAAAGACAGGGGAGATCACTGAAGCTTTCTTT

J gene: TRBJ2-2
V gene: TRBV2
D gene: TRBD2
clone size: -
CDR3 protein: CASSGPSGGAGTGELFF
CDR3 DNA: TGTGCCAGCAGTGGGCCTAGCGGGGGGGCAGGCACCGGGGAGCTGTTTTTT

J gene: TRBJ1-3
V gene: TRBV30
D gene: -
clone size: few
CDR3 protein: CAGKIGAGNTIYF
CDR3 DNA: TGTGCCGGAAAGATTGGGGCCGGAAACACCATATATTTT

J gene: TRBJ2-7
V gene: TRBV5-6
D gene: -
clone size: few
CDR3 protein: CASSLTEIYEQYF
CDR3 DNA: TGTGCCAGCAGCTTGACAGAGATCTACGAGCAGTACTTC

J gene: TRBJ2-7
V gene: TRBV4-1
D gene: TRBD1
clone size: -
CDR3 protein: CASSRTRDRVYEQYF
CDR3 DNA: TGCGCCAGCAGCCGGACTCGGGACAGGGTCTACGAGCAGTACTTC

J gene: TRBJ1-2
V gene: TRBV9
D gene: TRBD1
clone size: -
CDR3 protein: CASSVEGAFGYGYTF
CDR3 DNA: TGTGCCAGCAGCGTAGAGGGGGCTTTTGGCTATGGCTACACCTTC

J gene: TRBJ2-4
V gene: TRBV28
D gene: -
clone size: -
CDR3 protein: CASSLLGRLAKNIQYF
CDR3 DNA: TGTGCCAGCAGTTTGTTAGGCAGACTAGCCAAAAACATTCAGTACTTC

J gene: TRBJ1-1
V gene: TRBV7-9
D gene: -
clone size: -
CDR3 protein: CASSPRVGLNTEAFF
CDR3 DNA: TGTGCCAGCAGCCCCAGGGTGGGCCTGAACACTGAAGCTTTCTTT

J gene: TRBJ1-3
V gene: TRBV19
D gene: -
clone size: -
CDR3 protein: CASSREPSSGNTIYF
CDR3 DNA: TGTGCCAGTAGCCGAGAGCCGAGCTCTGGAAACACCATATATTTT

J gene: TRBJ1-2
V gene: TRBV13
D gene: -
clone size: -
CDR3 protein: CASSPHMRVAYGYTF
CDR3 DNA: TGTGCCAGCAGCCCGCACATGCGGGTTGCCTATGGCTACACCTTC

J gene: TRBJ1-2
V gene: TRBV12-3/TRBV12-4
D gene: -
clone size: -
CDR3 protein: CASRNDRNYGYTF
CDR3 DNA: TGTGCCAGCAGAAACGACAGGAACTATGGCTACACCTTC

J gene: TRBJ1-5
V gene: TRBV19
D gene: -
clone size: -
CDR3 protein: CASSPQRDQPQHF
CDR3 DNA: TGTGCCAGTAGCCCCCAGAGGGATCAGCCCCAGCATTTT

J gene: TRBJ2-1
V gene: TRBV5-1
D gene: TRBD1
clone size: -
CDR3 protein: CASSHGDREGNEQFF
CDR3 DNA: TGCGCCAGCAGCCATGGGGACAGGGAGGGGAATGAGCAGTTCTTC

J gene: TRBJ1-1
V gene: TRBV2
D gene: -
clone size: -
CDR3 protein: CASSELGLTEAFF
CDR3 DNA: TGTGCCAGCAGTGAATTGGGACTTACTGAAGCTTTCTTT

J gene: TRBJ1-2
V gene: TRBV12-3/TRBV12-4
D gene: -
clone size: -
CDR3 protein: CASSFPANYGYTF
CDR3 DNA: TGTGCCAGCAGTTTCCCAGCGAACTATGGCTACACCTTC

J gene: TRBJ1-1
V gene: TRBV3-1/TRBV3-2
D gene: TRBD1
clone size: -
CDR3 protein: CASSPTLGQQNTEAFF
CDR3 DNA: TGTGCCAGCAGCCCGACCTTGGGACAGCAGAACACTGAAGCTTTCTTT

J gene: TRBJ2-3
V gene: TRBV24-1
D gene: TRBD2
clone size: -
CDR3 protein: CATSWSGGASDTQYF
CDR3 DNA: TGTGCCACCAGTTGGAGCGGGGGGGCGTCAGATACGCAGTATTTT

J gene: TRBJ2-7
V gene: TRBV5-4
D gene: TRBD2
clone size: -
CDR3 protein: CASSPGGSGGTGAYEQYF
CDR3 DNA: TGTGCCAGCAGCCCCGGTGGTAGCGGGGGAACCGGCGCCTACGAGCAGTACTTC

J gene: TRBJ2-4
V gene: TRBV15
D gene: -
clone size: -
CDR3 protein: CATSRGQLGKNIQYF
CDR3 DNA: TGTGCCACCAGCAGAGGACAGCTAGGCAAAAACATTCAGTACTTC

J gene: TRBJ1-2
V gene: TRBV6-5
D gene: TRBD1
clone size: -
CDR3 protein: CASSPTGLDGYTF
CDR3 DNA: TGTGCCAGCAGCCCGACAGGGCTCGATGGCTACACCTTC

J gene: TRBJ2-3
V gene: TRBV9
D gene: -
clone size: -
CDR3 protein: CASSHTEVTQYF
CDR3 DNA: TGTGCCAGCAGCCACACGGAGGTTACGCAGTATTTT

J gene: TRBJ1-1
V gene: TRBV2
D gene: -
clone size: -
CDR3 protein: CASSERENTEAFF
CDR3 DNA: TGTGCCAGCAGTGAGCGTGAGAACACTGAAGCTTTCTTT

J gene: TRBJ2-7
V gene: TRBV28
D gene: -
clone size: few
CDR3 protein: CASSTRQARNYEQYF
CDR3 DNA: TGTGCCAGCAGCACACGACAGGCCCGTAACTACGAGCAGTACTTC

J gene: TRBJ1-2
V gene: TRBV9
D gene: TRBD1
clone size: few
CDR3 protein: CASSPRTGKGYGYTF
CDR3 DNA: TGTGCCAGCAGCCCGCGGACAGGGAAGGGCTATGGCTACACCTTC

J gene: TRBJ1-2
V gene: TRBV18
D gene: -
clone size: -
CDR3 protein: CASSPSSRRNYGYTF
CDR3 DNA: TGTGCCAGCTCACCCTCTTCGAGGAGGAACTATGGCTACACCTTC

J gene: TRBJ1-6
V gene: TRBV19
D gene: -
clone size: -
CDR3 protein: CASKTQATYNSPLHF
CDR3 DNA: TGTGCCAGTAAAACACAGGCTACCTATAATTCACCCCTCCACTTT

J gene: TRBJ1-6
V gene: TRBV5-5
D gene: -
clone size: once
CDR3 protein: CASSLQQGFSSYNSPLHF
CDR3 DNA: TGTGCCAGCAGCTTGCAACAGGGCTTCAGCTCCTATAATTCACCCCTCCACTTT

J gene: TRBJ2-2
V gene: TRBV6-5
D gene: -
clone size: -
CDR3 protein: CASTPGTGELFF
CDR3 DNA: TGTGCCAGCACGCCAGGGACCGGGGAGCTGTTTTTT